A single T cell receptor beta chain is shown here with its context. The primer mix had 60 Vbeta and 13 Jbeta primers. Profiled with immunoSEQ multiplex PCR; TCRdb holds only in-frame clones, not every one. Of some 210,000 clones listed, 77% are singletons. The sample is drawn from a study of cytomegalovirus exposure and HLA in healthy donors. The CDR3 totals 15 residues. Germline V gene sequence: CDR1 SGHNT, CDR2 YYREEE (reference sequence). The germline V and J ends were trimmed by 0 bases and 0 bases, with 6 bases remaining between them. The sequence derives from a young woman in good health and CMV-seropositive. The sample comprised PBMCs. This chain connects TRBV5-4 to TRBJ2-2; D is uncertain. The CDR3, as DNA: TGTGCCAGCAGCTTGGCGAGCGCGAACACCGGGGAGCTGTTTTTT. Translating it yields CASSLASANTGELFF.